This paragraph covers one T cell receptor (beta chain) sequence. The data were obtained in a study of blood T cell repertoires in COVID-19. Whole-study context: Sites in the United States, Italy and Spain provided acute and convalescent COVID-19 samples. The cDNA or gDNA used as material had been derived from T cells, B-cell-depleted T cells, or PBMCs.

Trimming removed 6 bases from V and 2 bases from J, with 20 bases in between. The CDR3 length is 17 residues. Germline V gene lookup returns CDR1 MDHEN and CDR2 SYDVKM. Original handling: Estimation of nucleated cell counts relied on the amplification of reference gene primers. Some clones are missing from TCRdb's copy, which holds only in-frame ones; the method was immunoSEQ multiplex PCR. The V and J calls and clone size were taken over from that table, and D and trimming were inferred from the DNA. The data show about 160,000 clones, 85% to 95% seen once. Sequenced material: peripheral blood. This TCR was sampled from a woman between 45 and 65 years old with acute or convalescent COVID-19. The chain is built from TRBV28 and TRBJ1-5; maybe TRBD1 (5 bases). The CDR3 is CASSDPRGGDGNQPQHF. CDR3 in DNA: TGTGCCAGCAGCGACCCTCGGGGAGGGGATGGCAATCAGCCCCAGCATTTT.